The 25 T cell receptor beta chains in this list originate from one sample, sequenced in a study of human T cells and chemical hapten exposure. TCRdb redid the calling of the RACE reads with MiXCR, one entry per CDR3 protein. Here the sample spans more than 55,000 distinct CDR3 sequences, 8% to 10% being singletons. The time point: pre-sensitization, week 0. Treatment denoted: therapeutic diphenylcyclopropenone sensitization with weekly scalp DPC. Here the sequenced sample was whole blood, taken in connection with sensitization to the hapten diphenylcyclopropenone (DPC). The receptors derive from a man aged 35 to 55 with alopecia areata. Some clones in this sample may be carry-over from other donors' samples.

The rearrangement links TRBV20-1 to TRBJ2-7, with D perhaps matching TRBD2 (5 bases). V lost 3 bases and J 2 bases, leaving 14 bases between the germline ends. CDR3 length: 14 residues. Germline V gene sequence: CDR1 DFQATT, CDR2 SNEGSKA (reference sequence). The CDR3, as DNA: TGCAGTGCTAGGGGGTCAGCGGTTCCCTACGAGCAGTACTTC. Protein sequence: CSARGSAVPYEQYF.

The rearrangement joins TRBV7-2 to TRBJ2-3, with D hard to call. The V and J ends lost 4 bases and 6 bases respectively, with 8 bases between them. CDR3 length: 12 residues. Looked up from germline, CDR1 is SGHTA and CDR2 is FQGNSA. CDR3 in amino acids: CASSSTLDTQYF. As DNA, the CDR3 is TGTGCCAGCAGCTCGACTCTGGATACGCAGTATTTT.

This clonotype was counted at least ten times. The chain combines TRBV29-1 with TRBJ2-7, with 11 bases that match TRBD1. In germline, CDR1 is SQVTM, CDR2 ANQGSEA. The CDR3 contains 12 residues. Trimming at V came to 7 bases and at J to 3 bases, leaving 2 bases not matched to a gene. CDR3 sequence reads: CSGGQGDYEQYF. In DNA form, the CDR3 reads TGCAGCGGGGGACAGGGGGACTACGAGCAGTACTTC.

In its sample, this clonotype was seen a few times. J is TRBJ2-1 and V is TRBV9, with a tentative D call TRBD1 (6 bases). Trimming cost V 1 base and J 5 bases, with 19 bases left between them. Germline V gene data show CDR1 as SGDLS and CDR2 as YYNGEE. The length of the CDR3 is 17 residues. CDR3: CASSVTADRRGNNEQFF. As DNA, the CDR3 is TGTGCCAGCAGCGTAACAGCCGACAGGAGAGGAAACAATGAGCAGTTCTTC.

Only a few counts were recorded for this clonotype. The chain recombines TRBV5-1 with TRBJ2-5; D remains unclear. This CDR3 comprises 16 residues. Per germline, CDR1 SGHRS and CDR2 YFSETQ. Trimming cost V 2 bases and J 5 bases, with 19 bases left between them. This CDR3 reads CASSLDTPTPTETQYF. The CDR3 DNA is TGCGCCAGCAGCTTAGACACACCAACTCCCACGGAGACCCAGTACTTC.

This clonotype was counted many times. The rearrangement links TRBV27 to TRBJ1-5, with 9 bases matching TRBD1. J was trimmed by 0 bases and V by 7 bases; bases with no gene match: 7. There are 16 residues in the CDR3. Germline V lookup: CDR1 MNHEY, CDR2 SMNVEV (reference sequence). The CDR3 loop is CASKETGGYSNQPQHF. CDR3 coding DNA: TGTGCCAGCAAGGAGACAGGGGGGTATAGCAATCAGCCCCAGCATTTT.

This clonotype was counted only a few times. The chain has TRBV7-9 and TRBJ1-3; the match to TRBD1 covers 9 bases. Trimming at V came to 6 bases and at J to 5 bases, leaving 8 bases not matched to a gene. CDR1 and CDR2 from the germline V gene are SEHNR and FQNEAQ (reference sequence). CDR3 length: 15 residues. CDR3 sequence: CASSRPQGARNTIYF. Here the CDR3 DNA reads TGTGCCAGCAGTCGGCCACAGGGGGCTAGAAACACCATATATTTT. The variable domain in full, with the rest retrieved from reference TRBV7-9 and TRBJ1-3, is DTGVSQNPRHKITKRGQNVTFRCDPISEHNRLYWYRQTLGQGPEFLTYFQNEAQLEKSRLLSDRFSAERPKGSFSTLEIQRTEQGDSAMYLCASSRPQGARNTIYFGEGSWLTVV.

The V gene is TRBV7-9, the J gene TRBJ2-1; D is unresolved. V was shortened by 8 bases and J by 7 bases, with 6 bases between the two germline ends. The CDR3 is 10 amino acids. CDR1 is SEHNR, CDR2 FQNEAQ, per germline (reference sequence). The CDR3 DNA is TGTGCCAGCCGCAGGAATGAGCAGTTCTTC. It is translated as CASRRNEQFF.

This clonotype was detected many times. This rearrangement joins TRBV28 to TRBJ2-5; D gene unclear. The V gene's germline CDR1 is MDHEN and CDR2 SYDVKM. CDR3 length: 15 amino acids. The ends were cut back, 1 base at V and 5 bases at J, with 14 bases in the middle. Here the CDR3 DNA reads TGTGCCAGCAGTTTATCGCAAACCCAGTGGGAGACCCAGTACTTC. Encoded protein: CASSLSQTQWETQYF.

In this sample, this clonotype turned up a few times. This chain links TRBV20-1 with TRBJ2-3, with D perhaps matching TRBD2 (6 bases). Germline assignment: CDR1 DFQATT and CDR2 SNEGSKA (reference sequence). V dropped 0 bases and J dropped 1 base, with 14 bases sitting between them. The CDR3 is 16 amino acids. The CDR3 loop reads CSARDPGGTRTDTQYF. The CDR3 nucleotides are TGCAGTGCTAGAGATCCTGGGGGGACTCGCACAGATACGCAGTATTTT.

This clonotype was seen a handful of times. The CDR3 loop reads CASSFKGGATYNEQFF. CDR3 nucleotide sequence: TGTGCCAGCAGTTTCAAAGGGGGCGCAACGTACAATGAGCAGTTCTTC. This rearrangement joins TRBV12-3 or TRBV12-4 to TRBJ2-1, with 7 nucleotides matching TRBD1. The junction had 9 bases not matched to a gene; V was cut back by 3 bases and J by 4 bases. The CDR3 extends over 16 amino acids.

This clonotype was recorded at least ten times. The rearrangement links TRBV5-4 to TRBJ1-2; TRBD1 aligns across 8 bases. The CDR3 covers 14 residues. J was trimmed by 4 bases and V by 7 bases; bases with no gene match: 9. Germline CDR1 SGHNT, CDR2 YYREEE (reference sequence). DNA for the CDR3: TGTGCCAGCCGTTTATCCCAGGGGGCCTATGGCTACACCTTC. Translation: CASRLSQGAYGYTF.

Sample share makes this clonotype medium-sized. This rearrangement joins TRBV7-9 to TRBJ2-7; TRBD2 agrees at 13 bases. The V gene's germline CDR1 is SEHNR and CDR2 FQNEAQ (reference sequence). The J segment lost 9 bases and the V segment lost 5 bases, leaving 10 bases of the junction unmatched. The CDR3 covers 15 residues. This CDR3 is CASSAGGLAGWVQYF. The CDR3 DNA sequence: TGTGCCAGCAGCGCAGGGGGACTAGCGGGATGGGTGCAGTACTTC.

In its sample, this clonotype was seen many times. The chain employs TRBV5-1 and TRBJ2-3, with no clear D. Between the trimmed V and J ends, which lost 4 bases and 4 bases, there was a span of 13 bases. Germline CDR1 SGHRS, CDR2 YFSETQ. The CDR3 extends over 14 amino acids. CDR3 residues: CASSDTGRADTQYF. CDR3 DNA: TGCGCCAGCAGCGATACTGGTCGGGCAGATACGCAGTATTTT.

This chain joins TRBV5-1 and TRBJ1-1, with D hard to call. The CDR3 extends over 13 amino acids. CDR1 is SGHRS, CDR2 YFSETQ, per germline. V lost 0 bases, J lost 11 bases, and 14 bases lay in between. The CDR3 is CASSLVGDPLAFF. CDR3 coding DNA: TGCGCCAGCAGCTTGGTGGGTGATCCCTTGGCTTTCTTT. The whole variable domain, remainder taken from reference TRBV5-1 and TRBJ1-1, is KAGVTQTPRYLIKTRGQQVTLSCSPISGHRSVSWYQQTPGQGLQFLFEYFSETQRNKGNFPGRFSGRQFSNSRSEMNVSTLELGDSALYLCASSLVGDPLAFFGQGTRLTVV.

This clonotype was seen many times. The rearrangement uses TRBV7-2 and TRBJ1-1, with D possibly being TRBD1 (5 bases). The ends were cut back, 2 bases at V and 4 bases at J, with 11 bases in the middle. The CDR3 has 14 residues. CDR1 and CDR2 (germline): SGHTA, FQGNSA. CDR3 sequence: CASSLWDGGTEAFF. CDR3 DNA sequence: TGTGCCAGCAGCTTATGGGACGGTGGCACTGAAGCTTTCTTT.

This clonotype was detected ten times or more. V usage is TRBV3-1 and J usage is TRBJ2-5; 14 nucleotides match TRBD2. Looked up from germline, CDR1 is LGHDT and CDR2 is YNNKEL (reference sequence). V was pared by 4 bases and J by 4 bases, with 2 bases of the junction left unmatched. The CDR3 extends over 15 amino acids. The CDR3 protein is CASSPGLAGGETQYF. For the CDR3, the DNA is TGTGCCAGCAGCCCCGGACTAGCGGGAGGAGAGACCCAGTACTTC.

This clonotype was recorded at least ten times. The CDR3 protein is CASRRMGGQETQYF. The CDR3 DNA sequence: TGTGCCAGCAGGAGGATGGGGGGTCAAGAGACCCAGTACTTC. The chain recombines TRBV5-4 with TRBJ2-5; a weak D match, TRBD2 (6 bases). Germline V lookup: CDR1 SGHNT, CDR2 YYREEE (reference sequence). V was cut by 5 bases and J by 2 bases, with 13 bases left in between. The CDR3 runs to 14 residues.

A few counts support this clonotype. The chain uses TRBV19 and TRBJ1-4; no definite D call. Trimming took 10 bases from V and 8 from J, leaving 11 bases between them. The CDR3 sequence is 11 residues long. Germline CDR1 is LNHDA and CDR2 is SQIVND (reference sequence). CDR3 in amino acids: CAKRMREKLFF. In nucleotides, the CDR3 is TGTGCCAAGAGGATGCGGGAAAAACTGTTTTTT.

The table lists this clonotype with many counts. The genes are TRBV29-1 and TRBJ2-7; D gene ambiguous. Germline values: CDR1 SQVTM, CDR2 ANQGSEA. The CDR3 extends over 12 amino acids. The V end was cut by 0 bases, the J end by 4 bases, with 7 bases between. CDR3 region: CSVEDQRYEQYF. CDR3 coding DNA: TGCAGCGTTGAAGATCAACGGTACGAGCAGTACTTC.

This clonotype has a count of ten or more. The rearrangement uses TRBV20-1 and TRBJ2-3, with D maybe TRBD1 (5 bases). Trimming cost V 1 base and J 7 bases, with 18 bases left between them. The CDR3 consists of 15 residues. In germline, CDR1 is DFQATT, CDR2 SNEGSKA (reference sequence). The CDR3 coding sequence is TGCAGTGCTAGAGGGATGGATGTGGGGCCATATACGCAGTATTTT. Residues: CSARGMDVGPYTQYF.

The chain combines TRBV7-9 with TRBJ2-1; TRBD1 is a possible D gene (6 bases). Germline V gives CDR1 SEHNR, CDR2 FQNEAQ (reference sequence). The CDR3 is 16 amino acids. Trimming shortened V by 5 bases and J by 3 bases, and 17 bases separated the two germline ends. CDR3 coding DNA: TGTGCCAGCAGCCAGGGGAACCTCCTACTCTACAATGAGCAGTTCTTC. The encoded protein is CASSQGNLLLYNEQFF.

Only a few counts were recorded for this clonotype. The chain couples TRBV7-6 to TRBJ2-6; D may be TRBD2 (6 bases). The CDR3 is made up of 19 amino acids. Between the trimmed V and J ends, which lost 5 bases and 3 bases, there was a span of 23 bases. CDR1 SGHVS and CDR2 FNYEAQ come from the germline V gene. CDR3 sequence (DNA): TGTGCCAGCAGCCAATACCTGCTCCCTAGGGGAGGTGGGGCCAACGTCCTGACTTTC. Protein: CASSQYLLPRGGGANVLTF.

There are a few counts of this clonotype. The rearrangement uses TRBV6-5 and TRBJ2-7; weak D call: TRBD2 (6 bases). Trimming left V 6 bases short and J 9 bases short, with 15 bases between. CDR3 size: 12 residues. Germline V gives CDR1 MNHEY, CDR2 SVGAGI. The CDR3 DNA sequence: TGTGCCAGCAGCCCCGGGATGGGGGGGCAGTACTTC. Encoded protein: CASSPGMGGQYF.

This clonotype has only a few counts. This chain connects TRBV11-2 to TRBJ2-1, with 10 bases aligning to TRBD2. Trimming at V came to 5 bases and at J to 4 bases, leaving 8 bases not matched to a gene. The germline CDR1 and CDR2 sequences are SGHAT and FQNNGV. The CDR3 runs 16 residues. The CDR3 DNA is TGTGCCAGCAGCGTCTTATCTAGCGGGAGATACAATGAGCAGTTCTTC. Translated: CASSVLSSGRYNEQFF. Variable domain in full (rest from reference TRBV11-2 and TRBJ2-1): EAGVAQSPRYKIIEKRQSVAFWCNPISGHATLYWYQQILGQGPKLLIQFQNNGVVDDSQLPKDRFSAERLKGVDSTLKIQPAKLEDSAVYLCASSVLSSGRYNEQFFGPGTRLTVL.